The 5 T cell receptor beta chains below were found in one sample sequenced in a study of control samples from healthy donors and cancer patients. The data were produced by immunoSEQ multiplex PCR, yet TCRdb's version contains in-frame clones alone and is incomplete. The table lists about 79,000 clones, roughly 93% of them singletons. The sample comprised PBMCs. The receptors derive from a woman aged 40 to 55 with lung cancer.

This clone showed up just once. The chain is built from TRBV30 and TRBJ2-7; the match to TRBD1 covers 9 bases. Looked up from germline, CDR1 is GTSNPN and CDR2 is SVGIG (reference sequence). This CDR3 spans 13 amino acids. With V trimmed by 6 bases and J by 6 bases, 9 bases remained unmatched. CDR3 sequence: CACPGTGSIEQYF. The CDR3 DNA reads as TGTGCCTGTCCCGGGACAGGGAGTATCGAGCAGTACTTC.

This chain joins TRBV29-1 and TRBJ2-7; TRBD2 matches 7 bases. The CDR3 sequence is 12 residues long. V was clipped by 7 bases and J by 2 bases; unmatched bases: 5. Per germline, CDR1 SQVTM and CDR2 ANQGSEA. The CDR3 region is CSGRRGTYEQYF. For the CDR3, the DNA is TGCAGCGGCCGGCGGGGGACCTACGAGCAGTACTTC.

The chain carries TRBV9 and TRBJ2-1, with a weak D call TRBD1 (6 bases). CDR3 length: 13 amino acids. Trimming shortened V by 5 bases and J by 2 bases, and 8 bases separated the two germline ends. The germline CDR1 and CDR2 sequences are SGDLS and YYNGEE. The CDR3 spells CASRQGTYNEQFF. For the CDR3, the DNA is TGTGCCAGCAGACAGGGAACCTACAATGAGCAGTTCTTC.

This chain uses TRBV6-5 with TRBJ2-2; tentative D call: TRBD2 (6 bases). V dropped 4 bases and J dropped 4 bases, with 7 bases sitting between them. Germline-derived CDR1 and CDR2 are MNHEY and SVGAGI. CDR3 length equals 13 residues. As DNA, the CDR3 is TGTGCCAGCAGTTGGAGGGCCACCGGGGAGCTGTTTTTT. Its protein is CASSWRATGELFF.

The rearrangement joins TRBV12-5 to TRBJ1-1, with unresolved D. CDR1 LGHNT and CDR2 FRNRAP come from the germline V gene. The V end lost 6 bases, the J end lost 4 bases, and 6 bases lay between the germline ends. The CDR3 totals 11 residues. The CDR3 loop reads CASGRATEAFF. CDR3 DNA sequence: TGTGCTAGTGGGCGGGCCACTGAAGCTTTCTTT.